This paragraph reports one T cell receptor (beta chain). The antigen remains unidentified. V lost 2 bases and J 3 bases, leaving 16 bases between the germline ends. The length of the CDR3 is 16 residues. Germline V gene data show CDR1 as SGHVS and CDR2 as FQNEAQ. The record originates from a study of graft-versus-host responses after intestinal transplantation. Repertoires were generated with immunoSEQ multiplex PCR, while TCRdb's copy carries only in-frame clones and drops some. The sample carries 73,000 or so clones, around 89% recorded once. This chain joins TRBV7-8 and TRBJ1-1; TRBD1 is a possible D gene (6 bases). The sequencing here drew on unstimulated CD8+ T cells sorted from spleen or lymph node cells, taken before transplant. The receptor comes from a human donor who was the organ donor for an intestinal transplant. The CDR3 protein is CASSLTFGKGDTEAFF. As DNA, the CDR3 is TGTGCCAGCAGCTTAACGTTCGGAAAGGGGGACACTGAAGCTTTCTTT. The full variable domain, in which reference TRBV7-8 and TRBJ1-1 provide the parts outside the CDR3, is GAGVSQSPRYKVAKRGQDVALRCDPISGHVSLFWYQQALGQGPEFLTYFQNEAQLDKSGLPSDRFFAERPEGSVSTLKIQRTQQEDSAVYLCASSLTFGKGDTEAFFGQGTRLTVV.